Listed below are T cell receptor beta chains from one sample, sequenced in a study of monozygotic twins with inflammatory bowel disease. No DNA is given; TCRdb re-called the 5' RACE reads and lists each CDR3 protein once. The sample table includes over 150,000 distinct CDR3 sequences. The sample taken for sequencing was blood. The receptors derive from a human donor with ulcerative colitis or Crohn's disease, or a healthy co-twin of an affected twin (not recorded which). Each CDR3 is given with its conserved first and last residue.

CDR3 protein,V gene,J gene
CSTDPAETQYF,TRBV20-1,TRBJ2-5
CASSPTSGRATPSSYNEQFF,TRBV7-8,TRBJ2-1
CAWIGAGPGTFF,TRBV30,TRBJ2-1
CASSFTAKDTEAFF,TRBV11-2,TRBJ1-1
CASSQGQGPKAYNEQFF,TRBV4-2,TRBJ2-1
CASSLGPGGENQPQHF,TRBV28,TRBJ1-5
CASSDSGSSYEQYF,TRBV2,TRBJ2-7
CASSLLVGSSGRALSYEQYF,TRBV18,TRBJ2-7
CASRRDRVRTDTQYF,TRBV28,TRBJ2-3
CASSPSGDTGELFF,TRBV12-3/TRBV12-4,TRBJ2-2
CASSPVSGEGNTEAFF,TRBV18,TRBJ1-1
CASSVTGRGNQPQHF,TRBV19,TRBJ1-5
CATSRDLAGQYF,TRBV15,TRBJ2-7
CASSARAGGQPQHF,TRBV6-1,TRBJ1-5
CASSQGLAGRVQYF,TRBV12-3/TRBV12-4,TRBJ2-7
CASSLVGGGYTF,TRBV7-2,TRBJ1-2
CASSFDRTADTQYF,TRBV11-1,TRBJ2-3
CATSRDRGRIVNSPLHF,TRBV15,TRBJ1-6
CASSGGGGASGYTF,TRBV27,TRBJ1-2
CSVRDSYSNYGYTF,TRBV29-1,TRBJ1-2
CASSLAAGTDTQYF,TRBV27,TRBJ2-3
CAISEDLARPQHF,TRBV10-3,TRBJ1-5
CASSAQGLTEAFF,TRBV6-1,TRBJ1-1
CASSEFALSAGPNYGYTF,TRBV6-1,TRBJ1-2
CSVEDHGTHHTF,TRBV29-1,TRBJ1-2
CAISDTASSYEQYF,TRBV10-3,TRBJ2-7
CASSPTSGRPNEQFF,TRBV7-7,TRBJ2-1
CSAQTGLAYNEQFF,TRBV20-1,TRBJ2-1
CSARDRATSGRSSYNEQFF,TRBV20-1,TRBJ2-1
CASSLQMGVYEQFF,TRBV7-2,TRBJ2-1
CASSSSGALSNQPQHF,TRBV27,TRBJ1-5
CASSSSSGANTGELFF,TRBV13,TRBJ2-2
CASRHIAGGPGETQYF,TRBV5-1,TRBJ2-5
CASSLRGRGTPAKNIQYF,TRBV12-3/TRBV12-4,TRBJ2-4
CATSDKTGGHPYEQYF,TRBV24-1,TRBJ2-7
CASSMSLGHSYNEQFF,TRBV5-1,TRBJ2-1
CASSFVGGRGDTQYF,TRBV5-1,TRBJ2-3
CSAWTSGGETQYF,TRBV20-1,TRBJ2-5
CASSPGTAVNTIYF,TRBV7-2,TRBJ1-3
CASSRDRGGLNYGYTF,TRBV12-3/TRBV12-4,TRBJ1-2
CSDQGLPDTEAFF,TRBV20-1,TRBJ1-1
CSVGTSGANTGELFF,TRBV29-1,TRBJ2-2
CSVARDVGAGNTIYF,TRBV29-1,TRBJ1-3
CASQFYGTSNNEQFF,TRBV27,TRBJ2-1
CASSFGGGQHSNQPQHF,TRBV27,TRBJ1-5
CSAREGHNQPQHF,TRBV20-1,TRBJ1-5
CASSLAKMVTHNEQFF,TRBV12-3/TRBV12-4,TRBJ2-1
CAINRVGYEQYF,TRBV28,TRBJ2-7
CASSLGLDTYNEQFF,TRBV5-6,TRBJ2-1
CASSLTSSYGYTF,TRBV7-9,TRBJ1-2
CASSPKRLTSGSFNPYNEQFF,TRBV27,TRBJ2-1
CASRGHGTPSYNEQFF,TRBV6-5,TRBJ2-1
CSASRAGIYEQYF,TRBV20-1,TRBJ2-7
CASSHAGGTEAFF,TRBV7-9,TRBJ1-1
CASSAGQGAGEQFF,TRBV5-4,TRBJ2-2
CSARDLLSGPDTGELFF,TRBV20-1,TRBJ2-2
CASSLALASGRRETQYF,TRBV7-2,TRBJ2-5
CASSPSTDMQYF,TRBV18,TRBJ2-3
CASSSSSPETQYF,TRBV28,TRBJ2-5
CSARGAGEWDTQYF,TRBV20-1,TRBJ2-3